The clone carrying this TCR beta chain was detected only once. No antigen is known for it. This entry is derived from a study of shared clonotypes between healthy human individuals. Findings and caveats of the study: Lower generation probabilities were found for non-shared clonotypes than for those shared by all four donors. Around 4.7% of naive CD4 clonotypes were shared across four donors.

At a deep level, the assay was run. Sequencing was performed with immunoSEQ multiplex PCR; in TCRdb, only in-frame clones are kept and a portion is missing. The repertoire has approximately 2.5 million clones, over 85% of them found once; the top ten carry 0.35% to 0.45%. Unmatched junction bases numbered 10, after V lost 3 bases and J lost 4 bases. Per the germline V gene, CDR1 is SGHVS and CDR2 is FNYEAQ. The CDR3 loop spans 16 amino acids. CD4+ cells were split into CD45RA+ naive and CD45RA-negative memory subsets. The V and J genes are TRBV7-6 and TRBJ2-5, with 8 bases fitting TRBD1. The receptor was isolated from a man aged 18 to 29 in good health. Some clones in this sample may be carry-over from other donors' samples. The source material was naive CD4+ T cells from PBMCs. Subset described: CD45RA+ positively selected. The CDR3 loop reads CASSLGRQGRGETQYF. The CDR3 nucleotides read TGTGCCAGCAGCTTGGGGAGACAGGGGCGCGGAGAGACCCAGTACTTC.